This T cell receptor (beta chain) was sequenced during a study of cytomegalovirus exposure and HLA in healthy donors. In regard to this clone: Its specificity is unknown.

Study findings and constraints: 87-base-pair reads could not separate some V segments, including TRBV6-2 and TRBV6-3.

Per germline, CDR1 SGDLS and CDR2 YYNGEE. The CDR3 totals 14 residues. V was clipped by 0 bases and J by 2 bases, with 8 bases between them. Primers: 60 Vbeta forward and 13 Jbeta reverse. Only in-frame clones appear in the TCRdb table, and some are missing; sequencing was by immunoSEQ multiplex PCR. The data contain 150,000 to 200,000 clones, 81% of them seen just once; the ten biggest clones take up around 1.9%. The chain couples TRBV9 to TRBJ1-1; D is unclear. Source material: PBMCs. The source is a man aged 18-30 years in good health and CMV-seronegative. In DNA form, the CDR3 reads TGTGCCAGCAGCGTAGAGCCGATAAACACTGAAGCTTTCTTT. This translates into CASSVEPINTEAFF.